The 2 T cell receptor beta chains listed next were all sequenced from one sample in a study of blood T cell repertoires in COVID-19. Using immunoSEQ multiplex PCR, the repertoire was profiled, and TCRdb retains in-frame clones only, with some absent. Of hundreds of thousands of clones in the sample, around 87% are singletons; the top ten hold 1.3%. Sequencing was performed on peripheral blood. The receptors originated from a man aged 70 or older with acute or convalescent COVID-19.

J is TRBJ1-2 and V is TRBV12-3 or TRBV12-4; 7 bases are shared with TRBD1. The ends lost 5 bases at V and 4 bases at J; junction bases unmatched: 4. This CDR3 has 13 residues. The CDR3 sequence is CASSPAGGYGYTF. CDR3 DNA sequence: TGTGCCAGCAGTCCTGCAGGGGGCTATGGCTACACCTTC.

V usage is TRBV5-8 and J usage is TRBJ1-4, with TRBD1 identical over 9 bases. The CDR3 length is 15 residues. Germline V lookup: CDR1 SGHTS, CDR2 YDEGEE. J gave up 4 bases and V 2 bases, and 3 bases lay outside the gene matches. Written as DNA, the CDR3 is TGTGCCAGCAGCTTCCCGGGACAGGGTAATGAAAAACTGTTTTTT. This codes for CASSFPGQGNEKLFF.